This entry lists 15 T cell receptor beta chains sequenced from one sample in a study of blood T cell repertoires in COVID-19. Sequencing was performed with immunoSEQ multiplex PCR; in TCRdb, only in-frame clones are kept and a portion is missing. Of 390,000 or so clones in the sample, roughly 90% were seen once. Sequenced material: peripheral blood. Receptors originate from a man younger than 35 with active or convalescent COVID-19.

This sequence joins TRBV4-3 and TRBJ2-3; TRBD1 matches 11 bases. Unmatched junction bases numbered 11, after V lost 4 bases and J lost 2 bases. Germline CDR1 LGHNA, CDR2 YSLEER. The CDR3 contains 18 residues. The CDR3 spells CASSRGQGARRVTDTQYF. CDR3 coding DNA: TGCGCCAGCAGCCGCGGACAGGGGGCGCGTCGTGTCACAGATACGCAGTATTTT.

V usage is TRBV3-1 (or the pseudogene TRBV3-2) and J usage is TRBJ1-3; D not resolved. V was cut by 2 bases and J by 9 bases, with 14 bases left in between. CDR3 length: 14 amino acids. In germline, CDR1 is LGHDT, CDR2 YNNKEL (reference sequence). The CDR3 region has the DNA TGTGCCAGCAGCCAATACCAGACCGGAGGCACCATATATTTT. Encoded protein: CASSQYQTGGTIYF.

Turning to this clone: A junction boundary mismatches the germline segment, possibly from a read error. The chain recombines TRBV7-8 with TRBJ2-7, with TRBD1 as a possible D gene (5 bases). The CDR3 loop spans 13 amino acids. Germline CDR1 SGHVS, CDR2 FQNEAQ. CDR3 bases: TGTGCCAGCAGCCCAGTTGCCAGGGCCCTTGGGGACTTC. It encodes CASSPVARALGDF.

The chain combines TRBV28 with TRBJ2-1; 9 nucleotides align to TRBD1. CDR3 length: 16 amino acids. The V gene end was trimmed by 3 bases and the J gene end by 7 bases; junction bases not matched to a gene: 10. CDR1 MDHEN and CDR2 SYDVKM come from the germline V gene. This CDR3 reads CASSFHAGTGQNEQFF. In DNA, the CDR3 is TGTGCCAGCAGTTTTCATGCCGGGACAGGGCAAAATGAGCAGTTCTTC.

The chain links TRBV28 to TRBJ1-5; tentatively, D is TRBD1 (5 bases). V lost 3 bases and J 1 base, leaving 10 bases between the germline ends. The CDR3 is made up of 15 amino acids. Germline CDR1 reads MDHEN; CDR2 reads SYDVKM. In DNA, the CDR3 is TGTGCCAGCAGTTTGCTCAGGGTAAGCAATCAGCCCCAGCATTTT. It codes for CASSLLRVSNQPQHF. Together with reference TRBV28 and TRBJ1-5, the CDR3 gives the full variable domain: DVKVTQSSRYLVKRTGEKVFLECVQDMDHENMFWYRQDPGLGLRLIYFSYDVKMKEKGDIPEGYSVSREKKERFSLILESASTNQTSMYLCASSLLRVSNQPQHFGDGTRLSIL.

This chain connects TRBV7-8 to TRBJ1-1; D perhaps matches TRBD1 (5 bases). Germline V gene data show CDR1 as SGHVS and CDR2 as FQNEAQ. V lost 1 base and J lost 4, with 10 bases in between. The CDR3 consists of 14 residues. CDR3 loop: CASSLEPGGTEAFF. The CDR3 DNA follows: TGTGCCAGCAGCTTAGAACCGGGGGGCACTGAAGCTTTCTTT.

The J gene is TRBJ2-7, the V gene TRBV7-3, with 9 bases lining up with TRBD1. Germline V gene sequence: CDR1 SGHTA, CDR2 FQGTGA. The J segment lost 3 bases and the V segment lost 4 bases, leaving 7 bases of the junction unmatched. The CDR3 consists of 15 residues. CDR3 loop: CASSSPGTGFYEQYF. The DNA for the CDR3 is TGTGCCAGCAGCTCCCCCGGGACAGGGTTCTACGAGCAGTACTTC.

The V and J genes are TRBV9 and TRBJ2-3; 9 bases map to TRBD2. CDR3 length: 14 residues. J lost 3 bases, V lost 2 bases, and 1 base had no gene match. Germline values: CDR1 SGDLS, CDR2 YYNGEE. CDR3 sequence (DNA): TGTGCCAGCAGCGTTCTAGCGGGAACAGATACGCAGTATTTT. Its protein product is CASSVLAGTDTQYF.

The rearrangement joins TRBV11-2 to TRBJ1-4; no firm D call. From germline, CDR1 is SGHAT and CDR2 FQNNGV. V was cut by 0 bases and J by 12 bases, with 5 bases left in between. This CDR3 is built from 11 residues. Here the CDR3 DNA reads TGTGCCAGCAGCTTAGACGGGGAACTGTTTTTT. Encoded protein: CASSLDGELFF.

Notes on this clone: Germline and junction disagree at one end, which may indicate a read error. CDR3 loop: CASSFRLNEKLFF. The CDR3 nucleotides read TGTGCTAGCAGCTTCCGACTTAATGAAAAACTGTTTTTT. This rearrangement joins TRBV7-7 to TRBJ1-4; D gene uncertain. CDR1 is SSHAT, CDR2 FNYEAQ, per germline (reference sequence). The CDR3 sequence is 13 residues long.

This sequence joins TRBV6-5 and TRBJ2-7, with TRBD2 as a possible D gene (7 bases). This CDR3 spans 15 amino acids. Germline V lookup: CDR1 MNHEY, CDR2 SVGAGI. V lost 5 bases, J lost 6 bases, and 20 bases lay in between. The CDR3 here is CASSIRGGGLTEQYF. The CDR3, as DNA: TGTGCCAGCAGTATCAGAGGGGGGGGCCTGACCGAGCAGTACTTC.

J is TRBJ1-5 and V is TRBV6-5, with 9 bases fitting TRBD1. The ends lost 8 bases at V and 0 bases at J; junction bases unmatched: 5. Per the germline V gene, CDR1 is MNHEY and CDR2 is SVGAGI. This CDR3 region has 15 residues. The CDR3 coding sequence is TGTGCCAGCTGGACAGGGGCTGATAGCAATCAGCCCCAGCATTTT. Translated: CASWTGADSNQPQHF.

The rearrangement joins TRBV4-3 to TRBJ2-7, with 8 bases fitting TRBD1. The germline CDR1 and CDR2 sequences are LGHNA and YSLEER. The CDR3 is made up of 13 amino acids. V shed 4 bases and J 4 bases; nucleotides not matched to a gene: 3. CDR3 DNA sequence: TGCGCCAGCAGCCCTTGGACAGGGTACGAGCAGTACTTC. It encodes CASSPWTGYEQYF.

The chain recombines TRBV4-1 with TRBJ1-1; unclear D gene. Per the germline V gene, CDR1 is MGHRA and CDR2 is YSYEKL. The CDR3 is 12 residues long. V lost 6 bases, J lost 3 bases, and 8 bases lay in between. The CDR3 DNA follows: TGCGCCAGCAGATTCGGGGACACTGAAGCTTTCTTT. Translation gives CASRFGDTEAFF.

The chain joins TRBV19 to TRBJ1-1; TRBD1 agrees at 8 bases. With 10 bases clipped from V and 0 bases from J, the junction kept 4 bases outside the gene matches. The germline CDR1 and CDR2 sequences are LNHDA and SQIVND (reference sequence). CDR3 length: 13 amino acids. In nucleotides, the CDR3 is TGTGCCACCCAGGGGGCGGTGAACACTGAAGCTTTCTTT. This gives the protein CATQGAVNTEAFF.